This T cell receptor beta chain derives from a study of T-cell memory formation after mild COVID-19. V lost 7 bases and J lost 7, with 23 bases in between. The CDR3 sequence is 16 residues long. CDR1 is SGHDT and CDR2 is YYEEEE in the germline V gene. The authors produced TCR alpha and TCR beta cDNA libraries with sample barcodes and UMIs by 5'RACE using constant-segment primers. TCRdb ran MiXCR on the 5' RACE reads and lists one entry per CDR3 protein. The repertoire includes roughly 80,000 distinct CDR3 sequences, about 15% of them detected once, and 31% sits in the top ten. What was sequenced was PBMCs or a T cell subset sorted from them (not recorded which). The genes are TRBV5-6 and TRBJ2-2, with a possible D match to TRBD2 (7 bases). The TCR was taken from an adult woman who had mild COVID-19 (a few samples of this study predate the infection). Cell type and time point are not known. In DNA, the CDR3 is TGTGCCAGCGGACCGCTGGGGGGGCGAAGAAACGGGGAGCTGTTTTTT. Its translation is CASGPLGGRRNGELFF.